This T cell receptor beta chain was captured by sequencing in a study of T cell changes during pregnancy in multiple sclerosis. Some clones are missing from TCRdb's copy, which holds only in-frame ones; the method was immunoSEQ multiplex PCR. The repertoire consists of fewer than 60,000 clones, with about 92% occurring once and the leading ten covering 6% to 7.5%. Germline V gives CDR1 LGHNA, CDR2 YSLEER. This CDR3 comprises 17 residues. Trimming shortened V by 1 base and J by 4 bases, and 19 bases separated the two germline ends. This specimen was peripheral blood, taken in the third trimester of pregnancy. The rearrangement joins TRBV4-3 to TRBJ1-2; weak D call: TRBD1 (5 bases). This sequence originates from a female donor in good health, enrolled as a control in a pregnancy study. The DNA of the CDR3 is TGCGCCAGCAGCCAAGCGACCCAAGGGGCCTCGGGCTATGGCTACACCTTC. Translating gives CASSQATQGASGYGYTF.